These 4 T cell receptor beta chains originate from one sample sequenced in a study of blood T cell repertoires in COVID-19 (TCRdb year 2020). The library was built by means of the immunoSEQ multiplex PCR assay. TCRdb stores this immuneACCESS table with in-frame sequences only. Part of the clones is absent; in the studies checked, under half of the shortfall reflects unresolved V genes, and no reason is known for the rest. The sample table contains 84,000 or so clones; only one count was recorded for 65% to 85% of them. About 42% of the sample is in the top ten clones. Source material: peripheral blood. These receptors were taken from an elderly man with active or convalescent COVID-19.

This chain links TRBV18 with TRBJ1-5; the match to TRBD1 covers 7 bases. CDR1 is KGHSH and CDR2 is LQKENI in the germline V gene. V gave up 4 bases and J gave up 7 bases; unmatched junction bases: 4. The CDR3 length is 13 residues. This chain's CDR3 is CASSHGTDQPQHF. The CDR3 region has the DNA TGTGCCAGCTCACACGGGACAGACCAGCCCCAGCATTTT.

CDR3 residues: CASSPGTASGNTIYF. Written as DNA, the CDR3 is TGTGCCAGTAGCCCCGGGACAGCCTCTGGAAACACCATATATTTT. This chain connects TRBV19 to TRBJ1-3; 7 nucleotides match TRBD1. V shed 6 bases and J 0 bases; nucleotides not matched to a gene: 5. The length of the CDR3 is 15 residues. The V gene's germline CDR1 is LNHDA and CDR2 SQIVND (reference sequence).

V is TRBV19 and J is TRBJ2-7; D is perhaps TRBD2 (6 bases). V was pared by 6 bases and J by 0 bases, with 12 bases between. Germline V gene sequence: CDR1 LNHDA, CDR2 SQIVND (reference sequence). CDR3 length: 14 residues. The chain's CDR3 is CASSTRDSSYEQYF. DNA of the CDR3: TGTGCCAGTAGCACTCGGGACTCCTCCTACGAGCAGTACTTC.

This clone came up a few times. V is TRBV4-1 and J is TRBJ2-5, with TRBD2 matching over 13 bases. The CDR3 runs to 15 residues. After removal of 4 bases from V and 3 bases from J, the junction contained 2 bases not matched to a gene. Germline lookup yields CDR1 MGHRA and CDR2 YSYEKL. The CDR3 nucleotides read TGCGCCAGCAGCCCTGGACTAGCGGGAGAAGAGACCCAGTACTTC. Protein product: CASSPGLAGEETQYF.